Given below is one T cell receptor beta chain in context. The sample belongs to a study of response to subunit inactivated influenza vaccine. V lost 2 bases and J 2 bases, leaving 13 bases between the germline ends. This CDR3 comprises 15 residues. Germline V lookup: CDR1 MNHEY, CDR2 SVGAGI. MiXCR, run by TCRdb on the RT-PCR reads, gives a single entry per CDR3 protein. The sample includes about 780,000 distinct CDR3 sequences, less than 20% of them seen just once. Sample: PBMCs from blood, taken around 5 days after vaccination. The chain couples TRBV6-5 to TRBJ2-7; D is uncertain. The TCR sequence derives from a man aged 45-65 years who received an inactivated influenza vaccine. The CDR3 DNA reads TGTGCCAGCAGTTACACCCTAATTGGAGCCTACGAGCAGTACTTC. This codes for CASSYTLIGAYEQYF.